This T cell receptor delta chain was recorded in a study of Vδ1+ human thymocytes. Study-wide results and limits: Thymic TRG and TRD repertoires appeared highly polyclonal, with Gaussian CDR3 length distributions. Despite high sort purity, roughly a fifth of thymic T cell receptor delta sequences were Vdelta2. TRG sequences recurred across donors, whereas TRD sequences stayed essentially private.

Extracted RNA was reverse transcribed into cDNA. The CDR3 regions were amplified by multiplex PCR from V-gene primers to a constant-region primer. TCRdb reanalysed the multiplex PCR reads via CATT. The sample lists 80,000 or so delta-chain clones, around 30% occurring once. CDR1 TSWWSYY and CDR2 QGS come from the germline V gene. The CDR3 loop spans 21 amino acids. Trimming took 0 bases from V and 1 from J; bases not matched to a gene: 18. Comments on this clone: What it binds is not known.

Material for sequencing was Vdelta1+ gamma-delta thymocytes from the thymus. Subset meaning: FACS-sorted CD3+ TCRalphabeta- TCRVdelta1+ TCRVdelta2- thymocytes. The TCR sequence derives from a boy in the first two years of life who had congenital heart surgery. The V gene is TRDV1, the J gene TRDJ1; 9 nucleotides line up with TRDD3. The CDR3 region has the DNA TGTGCTCTTGGGGAACTTCGTCATCTCCTGGGGGATCCTAGTTTCACCGATAAACTCATCTTT. Encoded protein: CALGELRHLLGDPSFTDKLIF.